This T cell receptor (beta chain) was sequenced in a study of early T cells in non-severe SARS-CoV-2 infection. Study-level information: Sequencing of unsorted whole blood was done on bulk RNA, leaving chains unpaired.

This clonotype has a handful of counts. Its antigen remains unidentified. Germline CDR1 is DFQATT and CDR2 is SNEGSKA (reference sequence). V lost 3 bases and J lost 6, with 17 bases in between. The CDR3 spans 14 residues. TCRdb reprocessed the 5' RACE reads via MiXCR and lists one record per CDR3 protein. The data show 45,000 to 55,000 distinct CDR3 sequences, 6.5% to 9.5% seen once. Regarding the study as a whole: Clonotype matching in VDJdb favored anti-spike CD8 responses and did not capture private and CD4 specificities.

The sequencing input was whole blood. The gene calls are TRBV20-1 and TRBJ1-1; tentative D call: TRBD1 (5 bases). The clonotype originates from an adult who was a healthcare worker with PCR-confirmed SARS-CoV-2 infection or an uninfected control (not recorded which). The CDR3 protein is CSASSIRVGAEAFF. The CDR3 coding sequence is TGCAGTGCTAGCAGCATCAGGGTCGGTGCTGAAGCTTTCTTT.